This record covers a single T cell receptor (beta chain). Its antigen is not identified. Vbeta (60) and Jbeta (13) primers were used in the PCR. Some clones are missing from TCRdb's copy, which holds only in-frame ones; the method was immunoSEQ multiplex PCR. The sample carries 250,000 to 350,000 clones, approximately 90% recorded once. This record comes from a study of cytomegalovirus exposure and HLA in healthy donors. Overall study findings and caveats: In all likelihood, a cluster of highly shared sequence variants was a sequencing artifact. According to the study, about 180 TCR beta chains were cytomegalovirus-associated. A missense variant in DCLRE1C was later tied to TCR beta V- and J-gene trimming.

This CDR3 has 13 amino acids. Germline CDR1 SGHTA, CDR2 FQGTGA. The V gene lost 5 bases and the J gene lost 1 base, with 8 bases spanning the gap. The receptor's source is a middle-aged man in good health and CMV-seropositive. The chain links TRBV7-3 to TRBJ1-1; tentatively, D is TRBD1 (6 bases). The sample comprised PBMCs. CDR3 loop: CASSDRSNTEAFF. The CDR3 bases are TGTGCCAGCAGCGACAGGTCGAACACTGAAGCTTTCTTT.